The 12 T cell receptor beta chains below were found in one sample sequenced in a study of shared clonotypes between healthy human individuals. The naive CD8 population came from CD45RO-negative cells selected for CCR7, without terminally differentiated effector memory CD45RA+ cells. The table came from immunoSEQ multiplex PCR; TCRdb's copy has only in-frame clones and leaves some out. This sample has about 2.1 million clones; approximately 94% occur once, and the top ten carry approximately 1.7%. The sample comprised naive CD8+ T cells from PBMCs. The receptor source for this set is a man aged 18 to 30 in good health. Some clones in this sample may be carry-over from other donors' samples.

The V gene is TRBV28, the J gene TRBJ2-7, with TRBD2 identical over 7 bases. CDR3 length equals 15 residues. Trimming removed 2 bases from V and 2 bases from J; junction bases left unmatched: 6. CDR1 and CDR2 (germline): MDHEN, SYDVKM. CDR3 DNA: TGTGCCAGCAGTTTAGGGCGGCTAGCGGCCTACGAGCAGTACTTC. Amino acid sequence: CASSLGRLAAYEQYF. The full variable domain, rest sourced from reference TRBV28 and TRBJ2-7, is DVKVTQSSRYLVKRTGEKVFLECVQDMDHENMFWYRQDPGLGLRLIYFSYDVKMKEKGDIPEGYSVSREKKERFSLILESASTNQTSMYLCASSLGRLAAYEQYFGPGTRLTVT.

The V gene is TRBV11-2, the J gene TRBJ2-7, with 8 bases that match TRBD1. V lost 5 bases to trimming and J lost 0 bases; unmatched junction nucleotides: 9. CDR1 and CDR2 (germline): SGHAT, FQNNGV. The CDR3 length is 16 residues. CDR3 nucleotide sequence: TGTGCCAGCAGCCCCCGAGGGGACAGGAGCTCCTACGAGCAGTACTTC. Its protein product is CASSPRGDRSSYEQYF.

The chain uses TRBV6-5 and TRBJ2-7, with D uncertain. With 5 bases removed from V and 3 bases from J, the gap between germline ends came to 8 bases. The CDR3 is 12 amino acids. Germline V gives CDR1 MNHEY, CDR2 SVGAGI. The CDR3 protein is CASSQPDYEQYF. In DNA form, the CDR3 reads TGTGCCAGCAGTCAACCGGACTACGAGCAGTACTTC.

The V call is TRBV9, the J call TRBJ2-1; either TRBD1 or TRBD2 may fit D (5 bases each). The CDR3 has 14 residues. Germline assignment: CDR1 SGDLS and CDR2 YYNGEE. V gave up 3 bases and J gave up 8 bases, with 15 bases separating them. This CDR3 is CASSAGTSPHEQFF. In nucleotides, the CDR3 is TGTGCCAGCAGCGCCGGGACGAGTCCCCATGAGCAGTTCTTC.

This clone was counted a single time. A junction end diverges from the germline sequence, so it may reflect a read error. The chain has TRBV28 and TRBJ2-5, with a tentative D call TRBD1 (6 bases). The DNA end lines up better with TRBJ2-7; the J call may be wrong. CDR3 length equals 14 residues. Germline assignment: CDR1 MDHEN and CDR2 SYDVKM. CDR3 amino acids: CASTLRGSSYEQYF. The CDR3 bases are TGTGCCAGCACTTTAAGGGGGAGCTCCTACGAGCAGTACTTC.

This chain joins TRBV19 and TRBJ2-7; no firm D call. Germline values: CDR1 LNHDA, CDR2 SQIVND (reference sequence). V was cut by 6 bases and J by 3 bases, with 15 bases left in between. This CDR3 has 14 residues. In nucleotides, the CDR3 is TGTGCCAGTAGCGTATGGAATAGCTACTACGAGCAGTACTTC. Its translation: CASSVWNSYYEQYF.

The V and J genes are TRBV9 and TRBJ2-1, with D unresolved. This CDR3 comprises 14 residues. Trimming stripped 0 bases from V and 2 bases from J, with 6 bases between. Per the germline V gene, CDR1 is SGDLS and CDR2 is YYNGEE. The CDR3 is CASSVAFTYNEQFF. The CDR3 bases are TGTGCCAGCAGCGTAGCTTTTACCTACAATGAGCAGTTCTTC.

The chain links TRBV6-5 to TRBJ2-5; D gene ambiguous. CDR1 and CDR2 from the germline V gene are MNHEY and SVGAGI. The V end was cut by 2 bases, the J end by 2 bases, with 9 bases between. The CDR3 loop spans 14 amino acids. The CDR3 coding sequence is TGTGCCAGCAGTTACGGTGGGGAACAAGAGACCCAGTACTTC. Residues: CASSYGGEQETQYF.

V is TRBV5-8 and J is TRBJ2-5; the match to TRBD1 covers 9 bases. CDR3 size: 15 residues. The trim removed 4 bases at V and 4 bases at J, leaving 8 bases unmatched. Germline values: CDR1 SGHTS, CDR2 YDEGEE. The CDR3 DNA follows: TGTGCCAGCAGCCAAGGGACAGGGAGGCGAGAGACCCAGTACTTC. It codes for CASSQGTGRRETQYF. The full variable domain, completed using reference TRBV5-8 and TRBJ2-5, is EAGVTQSPTHLIKTRGQQATLRCSPISGHTSVYWYQQALGLGLQFLLWYDEGEERNRGNFPPRFSGRQFPNYSSELNVNALELEDSALYLCASSQGTGRRETQYFGPGTRLLVL.

This chain connects TRBV15 to TRBJ1-4; D is undetermined. Trimming left V 1 base short and J 4 bases short, with 16 bases between. Per the germline V gene, CDR1 is LNHNV and CDR2 is YYDKDF (reference sequence). This CDR3 spans 17 amino acids. The CDR3 reads CATSRALGREINEKLFF. The CDR3 DNA reads as TGTGCCACCAGCAGAGCCTTGGGAAGGGAAATTAATGAAAAACTGTTTTTT.

The chain is built from TRBV7-7 and TRBJ2-7; D unclear. The CDR3 extends over 13 amino acids. Germline lookup yields CDR1 SSHAT and CDR2 FNYEAQ (reference sequence). V was pared by 5 bases and J by 0 bases, with 8 bases between. CDR3 amino acids: CASSPSYSYEQYF. The CDR3 DNA sequence: TGTGCCAGCAGCCCCTCCTACTCCTACGAGCAGTACTTC. Full variable domain (missing parts from reference TRBV7-7 and TRBJ2-7): GAGVSQSPRYKVTKRGQDVTLRCDPISSHATLYWYQQALGQGPEFLTYFNYEAQPDKSGLPSDRFSAERPEGSISTLTIQRTEQRDSAMYRCASSPSYSYEQYFGPGTRLTVT.

This clone was seen once. The rearrangement links TRBV28 to TRBJ2-3, with 7 bases that match TRBD2. With 3 bases clipped from V and 2 bases from J, the junction kept 2 bases outside the gene matches. This CDR3 is built from 14 residues. Germline assignment: CDR1 MDHEN and CDR2 SYDVKM. The DNA for the CDR3 is TGTGCCAGCAGTTTTGCGGGAGACACAGATACGCAGTATTTT. Protein: CASSFAGDTDTQYF. The entire variable domain, with the rest obtained from reference TRBV28 and TRBJ2-3, is as follows: DVKVTQSSRYLVKRTGEKVFLECVQDMDHENMFWYRQDPGLGLRLIYFSYDVKMKEKGDIPEGYSVSREKKERFSLILESASTNQTSMYLCASSFAGDTDTQYFGPGTRLTVL.